This T cell receptor beta chain was obtained from a study of identical twins. Study results and caveats: With beta out-of-frame sequences, excess sharing by twins was weaker. Researchers reported excess low generation probability among twin-shared out-of-frame alpha sequences.

Using its own MiXCR run on the 5' RACE reads, TCRdb lists one record per CDR3 protein. Here the sample spans roughly 1.6 million distinct CDR3 sequences, less than 40% being singletons. Points on this clonotype: Its specificity is unknown.

The source is a newborn girl in good health. The source material was cord blood.

The CDR3 DNA reads as TGCAGCGTTGGCGAGCGCCCTCCCTACGAGCAGTACTTC. It encodes CSVGERPPYEQYF. V is TRBV29-1 and J is TRBJ2-7; D is uncertain. The CDR3 length is 13 residues. Germline V gene data show CDR1 as SQVTM and CDR2 as ANQGSEA. The V end was cut by 4 bases, the J end by 2 bases, with 12 bases between.